This note documents a single T cell receptor beta chain sequence. The data derive from a study of identical twins. Each CDR3 protein gets one entry after TCRdb re-called the 5' RACE reads with MiXCR. This table has about 520,000 distinct CDR3 sequences, less than 25% appearing once. Germline values: CDR1 SGHKS, CDR2 YYEKEE (reference sequence). The CDR3 runs 15 residues. V was cut by 5 bases and J by 7 bases, with 19 bases left in between. This same sample was also taken into another study, of T cells expressing NK-cell markers.

The clonotype comes from a woman in her late teens or twenties in good health. The rearrangement joins TRBV5-5 to TRBJ2-4, with D perhaps given as TRBD1 or TRBD2 (5 bases each). The specimen was CD4+ T cells sorted from blood. CDR3 DNA: TGTGCCAGCAGGACCGGGACCCCCATTGCGAACATTCAGTACTTC. Its translation is CASRTGTPIANIQYF.